These 18 T cell receptor beta chains share one sample of origin, sequenced in a study of blood T cell repertoires in COVID-19. The data were produced by immunoSEQ multiplex PCR, yet TCRdb's version contains in-frame clones alone and is incomplete. The profile shows roughly 410,000 clones, around 87% of them singletons. Material: peripheral blood. All receptors derive from a woman aged 55-69 years with COVID-19, enrolled during active disease.

This chain uses TRBV18 with TRBJ2-3; D perhaps matches TRBD2 (5 bases). CDR3 length: 14 amino acids. V shed 6 bases and J shed 4 bases, with 14 bases lying between them. Per germline, CDR1 KGHSH and CDR2 LQKENI. For the CDR3, the DNA is TGTGCCAGCTCCCTCGGACTCTGGGCAGATACGCAGTATTTT. Amino acids: CASSLGLWADTQYF.

The rearrangement joins TRBV21-1 to TRBJ2-1; the table's D call, TRBD2, was not checked against the DNA. TRBV21-1 is a documented pseudogene. The CDR3 is 16 amino acids. The chain's CDR3 is CASSVSGWSTDNEQFF. CDR3 nucleotide sequence: TGTGCCAGCAGCGTCTCTGGGTGGAGCACCGACAATGAGCAGTTCTTC.

This clone turned up a few times. The V gene is TRBV18, the J gene TRBJ1-1, with a possible D match to TRBD1 (6 bases). The CDR3 sequence is 14 residues long. Germline CDR1 and CDR2: KGHSH and LQKENI. V was trimmed by 3 bases and J by 9 bases, leaving 17 bases between them. This CDR3 is CASSPTGSQGKAFF. As DNA, the CDR3 is TGTGCCAGCTCACCTACAGGGTCCCAAGGAAAAGCTTTCTTT.

This clone was seen just once. The chain joins TRBV12-3 or TRBV12-4 to TRBJ2-5; 9 bases match TRBD1. V gave up 6 bases and J gave up 4 bases; unmatched junction bases: 3. The CDR3 is 13 residues long. CDR3 region: CASRQGARETQYF. CDR3 nucleotide sequence: TGTGCCAGCAGACAGGGGGCGAGAGAGACCCAGTACTTC.

This chain links TRBV18 with TRBJ2-7; 8 bases line up with TRBD1. The CDR3 spans 16 residues. V shed 3 bases and J 1 base; nucleotides not matched to a gene: 8. Germline loops: CDR1 KGHSH, CDR2 LQKENI. CDR3 coding DNA: TGTGCCAGCTCACCCAGTATAGGACAGGGTTCCTACGAGCAGTACTTC. It codes for CASSPSIGQGSYEQYF.

This clone was counted a few times. The chain joins TRBV6-5 to TRBJ1-2, with 10 positions matching TRBD1. CDR3 size: 15 residues. The V gene's germline CDR1 is MNHEY and CDR2 SVGAGI. Trimming at V came to 5 bases and at J to 5 bases, leaving 8 bases not matched to a gene. CDR3 in amino acids: CASSQTGTGAYGYTF. The CDR3, as DNA: TGTGCCAGCAGTCAAACCGGGACAGGGGCATATGGCTACACCTTC.

The CDR3 DNA reads TGTGCCAGCAGCGCCGGACTTCGACGCACAGATACGCAGTATTTT. Its protein is CASSAGLRRTDTQYF. V is TRBV11-2 and J is TRBJ2-3; tentative D call: TRBD2 (5 bases). The CDR3 sequence is 15 residues long. CDR1 is SGHAT and CDR2 is FQNNGV in the germline V gene. V lost 5 bases and J 1 base, leaving 13 bases between the germline ends.

The rearrangement links TRBV5-1 to TRBJ1-1; 8 bases map to TRBD1. The CDR3 contains 15 residues. Germline CDR1 reads SGHRS; CDR2 reads YFSETQ. The J segment lost 4 bases and the V segment lost 3 bases, leaving 8 bases of the junction unmatched. This CDR3 is CASSSGTGGGTEAFF. CDR3 coding DNA: TGCGCCAGCAGCTCAGGGACAGGCGGGGGCACTGAAGCTTTCTTT.

This rearrangement joins TRBV7-3 to TRBJ1-4, with TRBD1 matching 8 bases. The V segment lost 1 base and the J segment 5 bases; nucleotides outside the gene matches: 3. Per germline, CDR1 SGHTA and CDR2 FQGTGA. CDR3 length equals 15 residues. This CDR3 is CASSLRDRLNEKLFF. CDR3 nucleotide sequence: TGTGCCAGCAGCTTAAGGGACAGGTTAAATGAAAAACTGTTTTTT.

The V gene is TRBV3-1 (or the pseudogene TRBV3-2), the J gene TRBJ2-5, with D possibly TRBD2 on 6 matching bases. CDR1 is LGHDT and CDR2 is YNNKEL in the germline V gene (reference sequence). V lost 4 bases and J lost 7, with 19 bases in between. The CDR3 has 15 amino acids. CDR3 sequence reads: CASSLLGAAAGTQYF. CDR3 coding DNA: TGTGCCAGCAGCCTGCTAGGGGCGGCAGCGGGGACCCAGTACTTC.

The CDR3 DNA reads TGTGCCAGCATCCAGGGGGCAGGATCCAACACTGAAGCTTTCTTT. Translating gives CASIQGAGSNTEAFF. The rearrangement joins TRBV6-5 to TRBJ1-1; 8 bases match TRBD1. Trimming removed 7 bases from V and 2 bases from J; junction bases left unmatched: 9. The CDR3 consists of 15 residues. Looked up from germline, CDR1 is MNHEY and CDR2 is SVGAGI.

The gene calls are TRBV10-1 and TRBJ1-4; D uncertain. V was trimmed by 4 bases and J by 3 bases, leaving 12 bases between them. The CDR3 runs 15 residues. Germline assignment: CDR1 WNHNN and CDR2 SYGVQD (reference sequence). CDR3 loop: CASSGSREPNEKLFF. DNA for the CDR3: TGCGCCAGCAGTGGTTCCCGGGAACCTAATGAAAAACTGTTTTTT.

This clone was counted a few times. The chain has TRBV6-5 and TRBJ1-5; 7 bases align to TRBD1. The J segment lost 5 bases and the V segment lost 3 bases, leaving 4 bases of the junction unmatched. The CDR3 consists of 14 residues. Germline V gene data show CDR1 as MNHEY and CDR2 as SVGAGI. CDR3 protein: CASSYDRVYQPQHF. CDR3 in DNA: TGTGCCAGCAGTTATGACAGGGTGTATCAGCCCCAGCATTTT.

The count of this clone is one. V is TRBV19 and J is TRBJ1-2; TRBD1 matches 9 bases. V dropped 6 bases and J dropped 5; count of bases not matched to a gene: 7. In germline, CDR1 is LNHDA, CDR2 SQIVND (reference sequence). This CDR3 has 14 residues. The CDR3 coding sequence is TGTGCCAGTAGGTCGGACAGGGGATTGTATGGCTACACCTTC. This gives the protein CASRSDRGLYGYTF.

J is TRBJ1-1 and V is TRBV28; a possible D gene is TRBD1 (5 bases). CDR1 is MDHEN, CDR2 SYDVKM, per germline. This CDR3 has 17 residues. V lost 4 bases and J lost 0, with 18 bases in between. CDR3 nucleotide sequence: TGTGCCAGCAGTTCAAACTTGGGCGGGGCTTTGAACACTGAAGCTTTCTTT. It encodes CASSSNLGGALNTEAFF.

V is TRBV19 and J is TRBJ1-3; D might be TRBD1 (6 bases). There are 17 residues in the CDR3. The V gene lost 6 bases and the J gene lost 0 bases, with 18 bases spanning the gap. Looked up from germline, CDR1 is LNHDA and CDR2 is SQIVND (reference sequence). CDR3 bases: TGTGCCAGTAGCGCTTATCAAGGGGGAGACTCTGGAAACACCATATATTTT. Amino acid sequence: CASSAYQGGDSGNTIYF.

The chain couples TRBV19 to TRBJ2-7; 7 nucleotides match TRBD1. CDR3 length equals 15 residues. The V segment lost 5 bases and the J segment 4 bases; nucleotides outside the gene matches: 11. The germline V gene has CDR1 LNHDA and CDR2 SQIVND (reference sequence). DNA for the CDR3: TGTGCCAGTAGTGCCCGGGACAGAGCTCAATACGAGCAGTACTTC. Protein sequence: CASSARDRAQYEQYF.

The chain combines TRBV3-1 (or the pseudogene TRBV3-2) with TRBJ1-2, with D tentatively TRBD1 (6 bases). Looked up from germline, CDR1 is LGHDT and CDR2 is YNNKEL (reference sequence). V gave up 2 bases and J gave up 4 bases, with 14 bases separating them. The CDR3 is made up of 15 amino acids. The CDR3 protein is CASSQTPTGSYGYTF. The DNA of the CDR3 is TGTGCCAGCAGCCAAACCCCAACAGGGTCCTATGGCTACACCTTC.